This TCR beta chain was recorded in a study of blood T cell repertoires in COVID-19. In the study overall: Sites across the United States, Italy and Spain contributed samples from acute and convalescent COVID-19. Sources were T cells, B-cell-depleted T cells, or PBMCs; the material itself was cDNA or gDNA.

The table came from immunoSEQ multiplex PCR; TCRdb's copy has only in-frame clones and leaves some out. The table shows roughly 68,000 clones, with more than 75% occurring only once. The CDR3 is 14 amino acids. Germline V CDR1 and CDR2: SNHLY, FYNNEI. Trimming at V came to 6 bases and at J to 4 bases, leaving 4 bases not matched to a gene. Input material: peripheral blood. The receptor was derived from a man aged 50 or older with active COVID-19. The chain couples TRBV2 to TRBJ2-7, with 12 nucleotides matching TRBD1. The CDR3: CASRAGQGAYEQYF. The CDR3 DNA reads TGTGCCAGCAGAGCGGGACAGGGGGCTTACGAGCAGTACTTC.